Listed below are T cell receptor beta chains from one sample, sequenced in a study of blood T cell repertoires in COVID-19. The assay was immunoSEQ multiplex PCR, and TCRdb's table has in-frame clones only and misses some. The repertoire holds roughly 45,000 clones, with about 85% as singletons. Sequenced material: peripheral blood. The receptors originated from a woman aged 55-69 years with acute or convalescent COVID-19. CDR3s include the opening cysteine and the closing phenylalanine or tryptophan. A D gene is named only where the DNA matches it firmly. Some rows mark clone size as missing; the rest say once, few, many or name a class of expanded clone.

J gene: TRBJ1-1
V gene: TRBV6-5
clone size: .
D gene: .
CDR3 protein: CASSRSVNTEAFF
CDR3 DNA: TGTGCCAGCAGCCGTTCAGTAAACACTGAAGCTTTCTTT

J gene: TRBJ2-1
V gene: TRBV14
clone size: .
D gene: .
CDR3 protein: CASSQEVGAAYNEQFF
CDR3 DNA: TGTGCCAGCAGCCAAGAGGTAGGAGCAGCCTACAATGAGCAGTTCTTC

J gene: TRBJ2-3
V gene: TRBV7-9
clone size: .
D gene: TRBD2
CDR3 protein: CASSLSGTSGTDTQYF
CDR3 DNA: TGTGCCAGCAGCTTATCCGGGACTAGCGGCACAGATACGCAGTATTTT

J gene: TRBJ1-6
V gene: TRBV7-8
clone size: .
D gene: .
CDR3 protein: CASSLDRSVSPLHF
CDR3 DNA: TGTGCCAGCAGCCTCGACAGGTCGGTTTCACCCCTCCACTTT

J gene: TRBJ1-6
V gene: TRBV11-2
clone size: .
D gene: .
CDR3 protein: CASSSRGGDYGSPLHF
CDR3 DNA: TGTGCCAGCAGCTCCCGCGGGGGGGATTACGGGTCACCCCTCCACTTT

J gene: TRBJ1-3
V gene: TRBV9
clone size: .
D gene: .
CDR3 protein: CASSVEGAGNTIYF
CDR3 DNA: TGTGCCAGCAGCGTAGAAGGGGCTGGAAACACCATATATTTT

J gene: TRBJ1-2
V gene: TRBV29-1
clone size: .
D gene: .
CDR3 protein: CSVERRQGPLSYGYTF
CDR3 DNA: TGCAGCGTTGAGAGGCGCCAGGGGCCGCTGTCATATGGCTACACCTTC

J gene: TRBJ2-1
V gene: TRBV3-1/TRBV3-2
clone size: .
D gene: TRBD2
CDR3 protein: CASSGSGGTYNEQFF
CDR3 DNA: TGTGCCAGCAGTGGGTCGGGAGGCACCTACAATGAGCAGTTCTTC

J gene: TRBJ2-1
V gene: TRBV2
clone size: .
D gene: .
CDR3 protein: CASSEMLAPYNEQFF
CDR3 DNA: TGTGCCAGCAGTGAAATGTTAGCTCCGTACAATGAGCAGTTCTTC

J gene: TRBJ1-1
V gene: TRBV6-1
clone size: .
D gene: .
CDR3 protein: CASSEALGGVNTEAFF
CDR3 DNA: TGTGCCAGCAGTGAAGCCCTGGGAGGGGTGAACACTGAAGCTTTCTTT

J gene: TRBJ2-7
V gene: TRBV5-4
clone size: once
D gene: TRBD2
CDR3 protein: CASSAGLALTSYEQYF
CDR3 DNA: TGTGCCAGCAGCGCCGGACTAGCTTTGACTTCCTACGAGCAGTACTTC

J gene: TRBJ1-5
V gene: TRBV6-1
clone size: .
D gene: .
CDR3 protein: CASSDGGGRQPQHF
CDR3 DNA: TGTGCCAGCAGTGACGGGGGGGGCAGGCAGCCCCAGCATTTT

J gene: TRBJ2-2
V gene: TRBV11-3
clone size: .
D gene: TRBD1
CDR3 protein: CASSLQGAGELFF
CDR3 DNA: TGTGCCAGCAGCTTACAGGGGGCCGGGGAGCTGTTTTTT

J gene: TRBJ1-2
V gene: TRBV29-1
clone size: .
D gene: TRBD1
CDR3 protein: CSALRTGAHGYTF
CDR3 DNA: TGCAGCGCCCTTAGGACAGGGGCGCATGGCTACACCTTC

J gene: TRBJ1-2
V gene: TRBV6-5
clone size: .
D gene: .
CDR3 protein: CASSYAQGNGYGYTF
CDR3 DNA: TGTGCCAGCAGTTACGCACAGGGAAATGGCTATGGCTACACCTTC

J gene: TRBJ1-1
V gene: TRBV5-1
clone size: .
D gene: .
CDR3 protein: CASSLAGGLAFF
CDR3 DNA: TGCGCCAGCAGCTTGGCCGGGGGTCTAGCTTTCTTT

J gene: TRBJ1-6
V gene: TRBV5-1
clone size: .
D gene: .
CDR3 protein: CASSLADTPGYNSPLHF
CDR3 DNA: TGCGCCAGCAGCTTGGCGGACACGCCAGGGTACAATTCACCCCTCCACTTT

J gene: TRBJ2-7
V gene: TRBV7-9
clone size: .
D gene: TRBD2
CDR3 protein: CASSGASGYEQYF
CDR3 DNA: TGTGCCAGCAGCGGAGCTAGCGGGTACGAGCAGTACTTC

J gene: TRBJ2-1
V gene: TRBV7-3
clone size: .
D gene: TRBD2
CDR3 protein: CASSPAGDAYNEQFF
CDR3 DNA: TGTGCCAGCAGCCCAGCGGGAGACGCCTACAATGAGCAGTTCTTC

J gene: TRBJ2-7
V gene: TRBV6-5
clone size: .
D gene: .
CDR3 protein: CASSYQGHEQYF
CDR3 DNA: TGTGCCAGCAGTTACCAGGGCCACGAGCAGTACTTC

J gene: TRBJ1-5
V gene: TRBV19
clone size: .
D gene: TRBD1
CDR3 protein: CASSFAGQGGNQPQHF
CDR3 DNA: TGTGCCAGTAGTTTTGCGGGGCAGGGGGGAAATCAGCCCCAGCATTTT

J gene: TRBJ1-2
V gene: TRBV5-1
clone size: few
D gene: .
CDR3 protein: CASSSDSTYYGYTF
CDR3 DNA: TGCGCCAGCAGCTCCGACTCGACTTACTATGGCTACACCTTC

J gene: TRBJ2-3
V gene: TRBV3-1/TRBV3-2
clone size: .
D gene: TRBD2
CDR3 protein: CASSQVPGTSGRVTQYF
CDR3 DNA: TGTGCCAGCAGCCAAGTTCCCGGGACTAGCGGGAGGGTAACGCAGTATTTT

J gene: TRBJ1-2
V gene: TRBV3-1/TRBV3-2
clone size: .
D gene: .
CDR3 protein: CASSQAALPNYGYTF
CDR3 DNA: TGTGCCAGCAGCCAAGCCGCACTCCCCAACTATGGCTACACCTTC

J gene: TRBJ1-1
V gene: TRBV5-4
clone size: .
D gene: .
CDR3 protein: CASSLARVNTEAFF
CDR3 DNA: TGTGCCAGCAGCTTGGCACGGGTGAACACTGAAGCTTTCTTT

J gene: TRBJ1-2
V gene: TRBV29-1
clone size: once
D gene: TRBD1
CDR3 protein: CSAGTGGYGYTF
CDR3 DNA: TGCAGCGCCGGGACAGGGGGCTATGGCTACACCTTC

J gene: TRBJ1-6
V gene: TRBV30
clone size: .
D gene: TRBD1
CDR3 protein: CAWSAPGQGLSGSPLHF
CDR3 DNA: TGTGCCTGGAGTGCTCCGGGACAGGGACTATCCGGCTCACCCCTCCACTTT

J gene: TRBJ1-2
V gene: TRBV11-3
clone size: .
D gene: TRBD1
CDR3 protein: CASRPQGAGGYTF
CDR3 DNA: TGTGCCAGCAGACCACAGGGGGCCGGAGGCTACACCTTC

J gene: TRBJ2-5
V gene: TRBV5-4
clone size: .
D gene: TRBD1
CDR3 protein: CASSQFDRAQETQYF
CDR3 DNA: TGTGCCAGCAGCCAGTTCGACAGGGCGCAAGAGACCCAGTACTTC

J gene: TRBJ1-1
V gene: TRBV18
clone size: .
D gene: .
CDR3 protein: CASSPWVGSGNMNTEAFF
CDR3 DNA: TGTGCCAGCTCACCATGGGTCGGTTCCGGGAACATGAACACTGAAGCTTTCTTT

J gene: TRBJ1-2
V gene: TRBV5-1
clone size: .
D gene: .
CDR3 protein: CASSLADNYGYTF
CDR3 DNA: TGCGCCAGCAGCTTGGCAGATAACTATGGCTACACCTTC

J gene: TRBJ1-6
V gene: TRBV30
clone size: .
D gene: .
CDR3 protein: CAWSVESPLHF
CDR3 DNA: TGTGCCTGGAGTGTTGAGTCACCCCTCCACTTT

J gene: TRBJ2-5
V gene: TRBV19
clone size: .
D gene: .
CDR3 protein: CASSSGRGRETQYF
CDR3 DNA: TGTGCCAGTAGTAGCGGGCGGGGCCGGGAGACCCAGTACTTC

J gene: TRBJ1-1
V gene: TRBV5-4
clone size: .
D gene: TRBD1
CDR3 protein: CASSYQDREAFF
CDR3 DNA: TGTGCCAGCAGCTACCAGGACAGGGAAGCTTTCTTT

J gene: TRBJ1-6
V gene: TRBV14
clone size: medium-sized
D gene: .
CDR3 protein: CASSQVRGNSPLHF
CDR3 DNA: TGTGCCAGCAGCCAAGTACGGGGAAATTCACCCCTCCACTTT

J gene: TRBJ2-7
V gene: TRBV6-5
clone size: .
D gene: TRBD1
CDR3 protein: CASYTTGLNYEQYF
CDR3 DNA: TGTGCCAGCTACACGACAGGGTTGAACTACGAGCAGTACTTC

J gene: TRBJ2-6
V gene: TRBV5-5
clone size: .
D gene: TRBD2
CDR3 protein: CASSLGLAGGTGANVLTF
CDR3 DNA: TGTGCCAGCAGCCTCGGACTAGCGGGAGGCACTGGGGCCAACGTCCTGACTTTC

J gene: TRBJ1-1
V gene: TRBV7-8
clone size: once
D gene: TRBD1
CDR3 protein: CASSSPRGQGLNTEAFF
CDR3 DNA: TGTGCCAGCAGCTCCCCCCGAGGACAGGGCTTGAACACTGAAGCTTTCTTT

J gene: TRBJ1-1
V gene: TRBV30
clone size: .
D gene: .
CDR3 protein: CAWSKTRRETEAFF
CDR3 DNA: TGTGCCTGGAGTAAGACCCGGAGGGAGACTGAAGCTTTCTTT

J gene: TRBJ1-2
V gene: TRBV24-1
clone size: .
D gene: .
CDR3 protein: CATSDGTHYGYTF
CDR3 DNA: TGTGCCACCAGTGACGGGACACACTATGGCTACACCTTC

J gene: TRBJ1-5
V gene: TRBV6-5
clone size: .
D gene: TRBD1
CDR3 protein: CASSYSGGRGHQPQHF
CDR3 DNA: TGTGCCAGCAGTTACTCAGGAGGCAGGGGGCATCAGCCCCAGCATTTT

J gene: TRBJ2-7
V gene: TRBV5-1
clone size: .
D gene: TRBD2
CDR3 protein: CASSLTSGYEQYF
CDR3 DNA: TGCGCCAGCAGCTTGACTAGCGGCTACGAGCAGTACTTC

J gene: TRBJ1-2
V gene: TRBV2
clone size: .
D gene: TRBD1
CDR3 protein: CASRVTGTGYGYTF
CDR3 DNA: TGTGCCAGCAGAGTTACTGGGACAGGGTATGGCTACACCTTC

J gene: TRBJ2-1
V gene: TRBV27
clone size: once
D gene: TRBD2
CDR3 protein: CASSPRLAGGNEQFF
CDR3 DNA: TGTGCCAGCAGTCCCAGACTAGCGGGAGGCAATGAGCAGTTCTTC

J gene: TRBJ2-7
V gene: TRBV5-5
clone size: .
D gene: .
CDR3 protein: CASSLGLRGDPVYEQYF
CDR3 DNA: TGTGCCAGCAGCTTGGGCCTAAGGGGTGACCCTGTTTACGAGCAGTACTTC

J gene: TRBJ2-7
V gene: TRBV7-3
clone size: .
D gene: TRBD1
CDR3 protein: CASSLLGGAGEQYF
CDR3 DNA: TGTGCCAGCAGCTTACTAGGGGGCGCAGGCGAGCAGTACTTC